The rows below give T cell receptor beta chains drawn from one sample of a study of T cells in Graves' hyperthyroidism and ophthalmopathy. TCRdb recomputed calls from the multiplex PCR reads with MiXCR, one row per CDR3 protein. The sample has fewer than 400,000 distinct CDR3 sequences; around 16% are singletons. Source material: blood. These TCRs come from a young woman with Graves' hyperthyroidism that later progressed to Graves' ophthalmopathy. Both conserved end residues are part of each CDR3. D genes are given only for firm matches. The listing skips clone size in some rows; elsewhere it reads once, few, many or a size class.

d_call	v_call	clone_size	j_call	cdr3_nt	cdr3_aa
TRBD2	TRBV7-8	many	TRBJ2-7	TGTGCCAGCAGCTTAGTGGGCGGGAGCGCGTACGAGCAGTACTTC	CASSLVGGSAYEQYF
NA	TRBV7-9	many	TRBJ2-5	TGTGCCAGCAGCTTAGCGTCCGGTTCCCAAGAGACCCAGTACTTC	CASSLASGSQETQYF
TRBD2	TRBV5-1	many	TRBJ2-1	TGCGCCAGCAGCTTAGGGACTAGGCCGAGCTCCAATGAGCAGTTCTTC	CASSLGTRPSSNEQFF
TRBD1	TRBV12-3/TRBV12-4	few	TRBJ2-5	TGTGCCAGCAGTTTCAATAGACAGGGGGTGTTGCAAGAGACCCAGTACTTC	CASSFNRQGVLQETQYF
NA	TRBV28	NA	TRBJ1-1	TGTGCCAGCAGACGAACCACAGCCGGGACTTTCAATGCTGAAGCTTTCTTT	CASRRTTAGTFNAEAFF
NA	TRBV6-1	NA	TRBJ2-3	TGTGCCAGCAGAGACAGTAATACGCAGTATTTT	CASRDSNTQYF
NA	TRBV27	NA	TRBJ2-1	TGTGCCAACACCCTTAGGGGGGGGACCGTCTACAATGAGCAGTTCTTC	CANTLRGGTVYNEQFF
NA	TRBV6-2/TRBV6-3	many	TRBJ1-2	TGTGCCAGCAGCGAACGGGACCGCCCTAACTATGGCTACACCTTC	CASSERDRPNYGYTF
NA	TRBV4-1	NA	TRBJ1-6	TGCGCCAGCAGCCAAGTAGGGTCCTTTAATTCGCCCCTCCACTTT	CASSQVGSFNSPLHF
TRBD1	TRBV7-9	NA	TRBJ2-7	TGTGCCAGCAGGGAGACAGGGGCCGAGCAGTACTTC	CASRETGAEQYF
TRBD2	TRBV3-1	many	TRBJ2-1	TGTGCCAGCAGCTACTCCCCTTTAGCGGGGGGAGAGCAGTTCTTC	CASSYSPLAGGEQFF
TRBD1	TRBV20-1	few	TRBJ2-7	TGCAGCCTTAGCCAGGGGGCCCCCTACGAGCAGTACTTC	CSLSQGAPYEQYF
NA	TRBV2	many	TRBJ1-1	TGTGCCAGCAGTGAAGACAGGGCGGTGAACACTGAAGCTTTCTTT	CASSEDRAVNTEAFF
TRBD2	TRBV20-1	NA	TRBJ2-1	TGCAGTGCGCTACTAGCGGGACCGCGGATTTATAGCTCCTACAATGAGCAGTTCTTC	CSALLAGPRIYSSYNEQFF
NA	TRBV5-5	NA	TRBJ2-3	TGTGCCAGCAGCTCCCGGCAGCCCGACACAGATACGCAGTATTTT	CASSSRQPDTDTQYF
TRBD2	TRBV19	NA	TRBJ2-1	TGTGCCAGTCACCCCGGTAGCGGGAGAGTTAATGAGCAGTTCTTC	CASHPGSGRVNEQFF
NA	TRBV2	many	TRBJ2-7	TGTGCCAGCAGTGTCGGGCGACCAACCTACGAGCAGTACTTC	CASSVGRPTYEQYF
NA	TRBV18	NA	TRBJ2-1	TGTGCCAGCTCACCACCAGGCCCCTACAATGAGCAGTTCTTC	CASSPPGPYNEQFF
NA	TRBV6-1	few	TRBJ2-7	TGTGCCAGCAGTGGACGGGACCGCCGACACTACGAGCAGTACTTC	CASSGRDRRHYEQYF
NA	TRBV6-1	few	TRBJ2-3	TGTGCCAGCAGTGAAGAGTGGGACACTTCTCATACGCAGTATTTT	CASSEEWDTSHTQYF
NA	TRBV20-1	few	TRBJ2-2	TGCAGTGCTAGAGAAGGGGGGGCAGGCACCGGGGAGCTGTTTTTT	CSAREGGAGTGELFF
NA	TRBV11-2	few	TRBJ2-1	TGTGCCAGCAGCTTAGCTGCAGGGCACTCCTACAATGAGCAGTTCTTC	CASSLAAGHSYNEQFF
TRBD2	TRBV20-1	many	TRBJ2-3	TGCAGTGCTAGCACTAGCGGGAGAAAAGGAAGCACAGATACGCAGTATTTT	CSASTSGRKGSTDTQYF
NA	TRBV6-2/TRBV6-3	few	TRBJ1-2	TGTGCCAGACACTATGGCTACACCTTC	CARHYGYTF
TRBD1	TRBV7-6	NA	TRBJ2-1	TGTGCCAGCAGCTCCGGACAGGGGGGGAATGAGCAGTTCTTC	CASSSGQGGNEQFF
NA	TRBV7-2	few	TRBJ2-7	TGTGCCAGCAGCTTAGCCTGGGAACAGTACTTC	CASSLAWEQYF
NA	TRBV5-8	few	TRBJ2-7	TGTGCCAGCAGCTTGTTGGCCTACGAGCAGTACTTC	CASSLLAYEQYF
NA	TRBV18	NA	TRBJ1-5	TGTGCCAGCTCACCCCAGGGGTTCGGCAATCAGCCCCAGCATTTT	CASSPQGFGNQPQHF
NA	TRBV7-8	many	TRBJ2-1	TGTGCCAGCAGCTTAACCGAGCATGAGCAGTTCTTC	CASSLTEHEQFF
TRBD2	TRBV20-1	many	TRBJ2-1	TGCAGTGCGACCAAATCGGCGGGAGTTAACAATGAGCAGTTCTTC	CSATKSAGVNNEQFF
NA	TRBV28	many	TRBJ1-6	TGTGCCATCCCGACGGCTGGGGCCCAACATAATTCACCCCTCCACTTT	CAIPTAGAQHNSPLHF
TRBD1	TRBV28	many	TRBJ2-7	TGTGCCAGCAGTTTATCGGGGACAGGGGCCTACGAGCAGTACTTC	CASSLSGTGAYEQYF
NA	TRBV15	many	TRBJ1-5	TGTGCCACCAGCAGGAAAGGGAGCAATCAGCCCCAGCATTTT	CATSRKGSNQPQHF
NA	TRBV2	many	TRBJ1-1	TGTGCCAGCAGCCCTCGGGCAGGGGTTTCAGAAGCTTTCTTT	CASSPRAGVSEAFF
NA	TRBV18	many	TRBJ2-1	TGTGCCAGCTCACCGAGAAAGGGCGGCGAGCAGTTCTTC	CASSPRKGGEQFF
TRBD2	TRBV30	NA	TRBJ2-2	TGTGCCTGGAGTGTACGTGGCGGGGGGAACACCGGGGAGCTGTTTTTT	CAWSVRGGGNTGELFF
NA	TRBV6-1	many	TRBJ1-5	TGTGCCAGCAGAGGACACAGAAGCAATCAGCCCCAGCATTTT	CASRGHRSNQPQHF
NA	TRBV6-1	NA	TRBJ2-7	TGTGCCAGCTCACCCGGGACAGGCCCAACGGGACTAGTTCGGGGGGACTCCTACGAGCAGTACTTC	CASSPGTGPTGLVRGDSYEQYF
TRBD1	TRBV28	NA	TRBJ2-7	TGTGCCAGCAGTCGAAGGGACAGGGGGCCCTACGAGCAGTACTTC	CASSRRDRGPYEQYF
TRBD1	TRBV10-3	NA	TRBJ1-1	TGTGCCATCAGTGTAGGACAGGGAACATTCATGAACACTGAAGCTTTCTTT	CAISVGQGTFMNTEAFF
NA	TRBV7-9	many	TRBJ2-5	TGTGCCAGCAGCTTATCACCGGGACTCCAAGAGACCCAGTACTTC	CASSLSPGLQETQYF
NA	TRBV24-1	many	TRBJ2-5	TGTGCCACCAGTGATGCCGGGACTGAGGGCCCTCAAGAGACCCAGTACTTC	CATSDAGTEGPQETQYF
NA	TRBV5-1	few	TRBJ1-2	TGCGCCAGCAGCTTCTGGACTGGGGAGTCCTATGGCTACACCTTC	CASSFWTGESYGYTF
TRBD1	TRBV28	NA	TRBJ2-2	TGTGCCAGCAGTTTGCAGGGGGTTCCTTCGCTGTTTTTT	CASSLQGVPSLFF
NA	TRBV2	many	TRBJ2-7	TGTGCCATCCGGACAGAGGTCTACGAGCAGTACTTC	CAIRTEVYEQYF
NA	TRBV3-1	many	TRBJ2-4	TGTGCCAGCAGCCAAGATCAAGGGGTTCCTATTCAGTACTTC	CASSQDQGVPIQYF
TRBD2	TRBV6-5	NA	TRBJ2-5	TGTGCCAGCAGTTACTGGGGGGGTGGGATCCAAGAGACCCAGTACTTC	CASSYWGGGIQETQYF
TRBD1	TRBV27	many	TRBJ1-2	TGTGCCAGCAGCGATCGGACAGGGGGGATAACTGGCTACACCTTC	CASSDRTGGITGYTF
NA	TRBV5-1	NA	TRBJ2-1	TGCGCCAGCAGCCAAATCGTGGGGTACGACAATGAGCAGTTCTTC	CASSQIVGYDNEQFF
NA	TRBV19	few	TRBJ2-1	TGTGCCAGTAGTATGACGGCCTCCTGGAGCTCCTACAATGAGCAGTTCTTC	CASSMTASWSSYNEQFF
NA	TRBV5-1	few	TRBJ1-1	TGCGCCAGCAGCTTCGGGAACAGGGATTTAATAACTGAAGCTTTCTTT	CASSFGNRDLITEAFF
TRBD1	TRBV5-1	NA	TRBJ2-7	TGCGCCAGCACCTTATCCGGGACAGGGATGTACGAGCAGTACTTC	CASTLSGTGMYEQYF
NA	TRBV20-1	many	TRBJ2-7	TGCAGTGCTAGAGATCTGCCGGGGAACTACGAGCAGTACTTC	CSARDLPGNYEQYF
NA	TRBV3-1	many	TRBJ2-1	TGTGCCGCCCATCTGGATCATCGTGTGTGGAATGAGCAGTTCTTC	CAAHLDHRVWNEQFF
NA	TRBV6-1	NA	TRBJ2-7	TGTGCCAGCAGTGAAGTACAGGCGCCGTCGGTGCAGTACTTC	CASSEVQAPSVQYF
NA	TRBV10-2	NA	TRBJ2-2	TGCGCCAGCAGTGATCCGCCTGGGGGGACCGGGGAGCTGTTTTTT	CASSDPPGGTGELFF
TRBD1	TRBV27	many	TRBJ1-2	TGTGCCAGCAGAATGTCGGGACAGGGGTCTTGGGGCTACACCTTC	CASRMSGQGSWGYTF